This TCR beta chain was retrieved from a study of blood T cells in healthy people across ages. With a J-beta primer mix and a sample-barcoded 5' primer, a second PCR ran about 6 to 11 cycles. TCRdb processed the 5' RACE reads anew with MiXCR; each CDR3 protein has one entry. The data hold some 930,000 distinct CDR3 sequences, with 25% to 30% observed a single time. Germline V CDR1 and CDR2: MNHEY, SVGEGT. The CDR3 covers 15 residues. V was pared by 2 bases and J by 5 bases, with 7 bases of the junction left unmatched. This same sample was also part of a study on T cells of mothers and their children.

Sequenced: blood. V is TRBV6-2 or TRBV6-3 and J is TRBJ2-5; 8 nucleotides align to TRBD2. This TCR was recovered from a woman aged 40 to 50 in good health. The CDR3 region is CASSYGGGRMETQYF. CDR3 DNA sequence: TGTGCCAGCAGTTACGGCGGGGGGCGCATGGAGACCCAGTACTTC.